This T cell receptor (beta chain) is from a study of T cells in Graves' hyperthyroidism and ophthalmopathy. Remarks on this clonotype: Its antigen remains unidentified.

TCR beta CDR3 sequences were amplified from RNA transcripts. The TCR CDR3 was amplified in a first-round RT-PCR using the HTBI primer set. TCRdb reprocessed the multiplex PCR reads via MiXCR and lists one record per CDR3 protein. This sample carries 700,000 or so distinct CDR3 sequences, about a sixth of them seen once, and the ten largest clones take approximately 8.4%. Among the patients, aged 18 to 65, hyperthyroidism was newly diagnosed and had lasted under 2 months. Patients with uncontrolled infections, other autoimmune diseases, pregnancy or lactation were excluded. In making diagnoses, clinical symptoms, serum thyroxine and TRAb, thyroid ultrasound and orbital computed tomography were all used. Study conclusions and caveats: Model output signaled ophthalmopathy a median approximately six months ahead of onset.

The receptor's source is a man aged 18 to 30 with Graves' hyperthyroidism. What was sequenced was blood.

The CDR3 spells CAWTGNTDTQYF. The CDR3 DNA is TGTGCCTGGACAGGCAACACAGATACGCAGTATTTT. This chain uses TRBV30 with TRBJ2-3; D gene uncertain. This CDR3 has 12 amino acids. Trimming left V 4 bases short and J 2 bases short, with 7 bases between. Germline-derived CDR1 and CDR2 are GTSNPN and SVGIG (reference sequence).